One and the same sample provided the 22 T cell receptor beta chains below, sequenced in a study of shared clonotypes between healthy human individuals. Sequencing was performed with immunoSEQ multiplex PCR; in TCRdb, only in-frame clones are kept and a portion is missing. There are about 2.4 million clones in the sample; approximately 93% occur only once, and roughly 0.39% lies in the top ten. The sample was naive CD4+ T cells from PBMCs. Subset: CD45RA+ positively selected. The receptors here all came from a man younger than 30 in good health. Some clones in this sample may be carry-over from other donors' samples.

As concerns this clone: The junction does not match germline at one end; this may be a read error. V is TRBV6-1 and J is TRBJ1-2; 9 bases align to TRBD1. Germline loops: CDR1 MNHNS, CDR2 SASEGT. The CDR3 is 15 residues long. The CDR3 bases are TGTGCCAGCAGCGAAGGGACAGGGCGACTTTATGGCTACACCTTC. Residues: CASSEGTGRLYGYTF.

This chain joins TRBV27 and TRBJ2-7; D might be TRBD1 (6 bases). Germline V gene sequence: CDR1 MNHEY, CDR2 SMNVEV (reference sequence). Trimming took 4 bases from V and 0 from J, leaving 10 bases between them. The CDR3 totals 14 residues. Here the CDR3 DNA reads TGTGCCAGCAGTTCCGAGGACAGCTCCTACGAGCAGTACTTC. This gives the protein CASSSEDSSYEQYF.

The chain joins TRBV5-4 to TRBJ2-5; the D gene is possibly TRBD2 (6 bases). V gave up 4 bases and J gave up 7 bases, with 14 bases separating them. The CDR3 is made up of 13 amino acids. Germline lookup yields CDR1 SGHNT and CDR2 YYREEE (reference sequence). In nucleotides, the CDR3 is TGTGCCAGCAGCCCCCCGGTGGGAGGGACCCAGTACTTC. It specifies CASSPPVGGTQYF.

The chain uses TRBV7-9 and TRBJ2-2; TRBD2 matches 7 bases. V lost 5 bases to trimming and J lost 1 base; unmatched junction nucleotides: 7. The CDR3 covers 16 residues. Per the germline V gene, CDR1 is SEHNR and CDR2 is FQNEAQ (reference sequence). This chain's CDR3 is CASSLRLAQNTGELFF. The CDR3 region has the DNA TGTGCCAGCAGCCTACGACTAGCACAGAACACCGGGGAGCTGTTTTTT.

The chain combines TRBV6-5 with TRBJ2-7, with 9 bases lining up with TRBD1. This CDR3 comprises 15 residues. The germline gives CDR1 MNHEY, CDR2 SVGAGI. V shed 4 bases and J 5 bases; nucleotides not matched to a gene: 9. The CDR3 loop is CASSWIPGQGHEQYF. The CDR3 nucleotides read TGTGCCAGCAGTTGGATTCCGGGACAGGGCCACGAGCAGTACTTC.

As concerns this clone: Additional DNA sequences in this sample encode the identical CDR3. The rearrangement uses TRBV5-1 and TRBJ2-3, with 14 bases aligning to TRBD2. Per germline, CDR1 SGHRS and CDR2 YFSETQ. This CDR3 spans 16 amino acids. Germline trimming cut 4 bases from V and 4 bases from J; bases unmatched to any gene: 5. The CDR3 loop is CASSRGLAGEPDTQYF. The CDR3 DNA is TGCGCCAGCAGCAGGGGACTAGCGGGAGAACCAGATACGCAGTATTTT.

This chain joins TRBV18 and TRBJ2-7; weak D call: TRBD1 (5 bases). Trimming took 2 bases from V and 5 from J, leaving 13 bases between them. Germline-derived CDR1 and CDR2 are KGHSH and LQKENI. The CDR3 sequence is 14 residues long. This CDR3 reads CASSPFGQGHEQYF. Here the CDR3 DNA reads TGTGCCAGCTCACCATTCGGGCAGGGCCACGAGCAGTACTTC.

This clone was observed a single time. This chain joins TRBV28 and TRBJ1-1, with TRBD1 as a possible D gene (6 bases). Germline values: CDR1 MDHEN, CDR2 SYDVKM. This CDR3 spans 13 amino acids. The V gene lost 6 bases and the J gene lost 9 bases, with 17 bases spanning the gap. In DNA, the CDR3 is TGTGCCAGCAGCCTCAGGGGACGCCCCAAAGCTTTCTTT. Its translation: CASSLRGRPKAFF.

The chain couples TRBV28 to TRBJ2-5, with 15 bases aligning to TRBD2. Germline V gene data show CDR1 as MDHEN and CDR2 as SYDVKM. The CDR3 totals 16 residues. The junction had 5 bases not matched to a gene; V was cut back by 4 bases and J by 5 bases. This CDR3 reads CASSSGLAGGRETQYF. CDR3 DNA sequence: TGTGCCAGCAGTTCGGGACTAGCGGGAGGCCGGGAGACCCAGTACTTC.

The chain has TRBV7-6 and TRBJ2-2, with unresolved D. V dropped 3 bases and J dropped 0 bases, with 5 bases sitting between them. The CDR3 sequence is 14 residues long. Per germline, CDR1 SGHVS and CDR2 FNYEAQ. The CDR3 nucleotides are TGTGCCAGCAGCTTCACCGCGAACACCGGGGAGCTGTTTTTT. Protein: CASSFTANTGELFF.

This clone was observed once. This sample includes further DNA sequences coding for the same CDR3. The chain is built from TRBV18 and TRBJ2-1; the D gene is possibly TRBD1 (5 bases). Trimming took 3 bases from V and 2 from J, leaving 8 bases between them. CDR3 length equals 14 residues. CDR1 is KGHSH, CDR2 LQKENI, per germline. The CDR3 reads CASSPDRTYNEQFF. The CDR3 nucleotides read TGTGCCAGCTCACCCGACAGAACCTACAATGAGCAGTTCTTC.

The chain employs TRBV27 and TRBJ1-3; D is uncertain. CDR1 is MNHEY, CDR2 SMNVEV, per germline (reference sequence). V was clipped by 6 bases and J by 4 bases, with 10 bases between them. The CDR3 totals 13 residues. The CDR3 loop reads CASSPSLGNTIYF. For the CDR3, the DNA is TGTGCCAGCAGCCCATCCTTGGGAAACACCATATATTTT.

V usage is TRBV5-4 and J usage is TRBJ1-1; D remains unclear. Trimming removed 4 bases from V and 3 bases from J, with 10 bases in between. Germline V CDR1 and CDR2: SGHNT, YYREEE (reference sequence). The CDR3 extends over 13 amino acids. CDR3 nucleotide sequence: TGTGCCAGCAGCATAAACAGCTACACTGAAGCTTTCTTT. The encoded protein is CASSINSYTEAFF.

In nucleotides, the CDR3 is TGTGCCAGTAGCCCCGGGACAGGGAAATACGAGCAGTACTTC. This translates into CASSPGTGKYEQYF. The J gene is TRBJ2-7, the V gene TRBV19; 9 bases agree with TRBD1. The V gene end was trimmed by 6 bases and the J gene end by 4 bases; junction bases not matched to a gene: 7. Germline-derived CDR1 and CDR2 are LNHDA and SQIVND (reference sequence). The CDR3 consists of 14 residues.

The rearrangement links TRBV5-1 to TRBJ2-7; a possible D gene is TRBD1 (6 bases). Trimming pared 0 bases from V and 8 bases from J, leaving 12 bases between. CDR3 length equals 13 residues. Germline-derived CDR1 and CDR2 are SGHRS and YFSETQ. The CDR3 bases are TGCGCCAGCAGCTTGGAGGGGGAACGAAAGCAGTACTTC. Translating it yields CASSLEGERKQYF.

The V and J genes are TRBV5-1 and TRBJ2-6; D is unclear. V was clipped by 3 bases and J by 0 bases, with 7 bases between them. The germline gives CDR1 SGHRS, CDR2 YFSETQ. The CDR3 is 15 amino acids. This CDR3 is CASSSTFSGANVLTF. The CDR3 DNA is TGCGCCAGCAGCTCTACCTTCTCTGGGGCCAACGTCCTGACTTTC.

V gene TRBV6-1 combines with J gene TRBJ2-2; 8 positions agree with TRBD1. Trimming cost V 4 bases and J 1 base; bases outside gene matches: 5. The germline V gene has CDR1 MNHNS and CDR2 SASEGT. The CDR3 totals 16 residues. The CDR3 sequence: CASSARQGRNTGELFF. The CDR3 nucleotides are TGTGCCAGCAGTGCACGACAGGGGCGGAACACCGGGGAGCTGTTTTTT.

In nucleotides, the CDR3 is TGTGCCAGCAGCTTAGCGTTCCGGACTTTCACAGATACGCAGTATTTT. This codes for CASSLAFRTFTDTQYF. The rearrangement links TRBV7-9 to TRBJ2-3; D is perhaps TRBD2 (5 bases). Looked up from germline, CDR1 is SEHNR and CDR2 is FQNEAQ (reference sequence). The length of the CDR3 is 16 residues. The V gene lost 0 bases and the J gene lost 2 bases, with 12 bases spanning the gap.

As DNA, the CDR3 is TGTGCCAGTAGCGGAATCGGGTACAATCAGCCCCAGCATTTT. It yields the protein CASSGIGYNQPQHF. The chain has TRBV19 and TRBJ1-5; D not resolved. The germline gives CDR1 LNHDA, CDR2 SQIVND (reference sequence). Trimming stripped 6 bases from V and 3 bases from J, with 12 bases between. CDR3 length: 14 residues.

The gene calls are TRBV30 and TRBJ1-6; D is perhaps TRBD1 (5 bases). CDR3 length: 15 residues. Per germline, CDR1 GTSNPN and CDR2 SVGIG (reference sequence). The V end lost 4 bases, the J end lost 6 bases, and 16 bases lay between the germline ends. Written as DNA, the CDR3 is TGTGCCTGGAACGTCGGCGGGACCGGTAATTCACCCCTCCACTTT. Residues: CAWNVGGTGNSPLHF.

This rearrangement joins TRBV4-2 to TRBJ2-7; a possible D gene is TRBD1 (8 bases). The CDR3 runs to 14 residues. Germline V lookup: CDR1 LGHNA, CDR2 YNFKEQ. Trimming shortened V by 1 base and J by 6 bases, and 13 bases separated the two germline ends. The CDR3 nucleotides are TGTGCCAGCAGCCAAGGCACAGGGGGGGGCGAGCAGTACTTC. This translates into CASSQGTGGGEQYF.

This chain uses TRBV10-3 with TRBJ1-1, with D hard to call. V was trimmed by 8 bases and J by 0 bases, leaving 10 bases between them. This CDR3 is built from 13 residues. The germline gives CDR1 ENHRY, CDR2 SYGVKD. This CDR3 is CAICIDMNTEAFF. CDR3 nucleotide sequence: TGTGCCATCTGCATAGACATGAACACTGAAGCTTTCTTT.